Described below is a single T cell receptor beta chain sequence and its context. What it recognizes is unknown. This CDR3 is built from 13 residues. V lost 7 bases and J 3 bases, leaving 13 bases between the germline ends. This sample is drawn from a study of T cells in Graves' hyperthyroidism and ophthalmopathy. Study-level results: The model's output predicted ophthalmopathy at a median of 6.5 months prior to onset.

There were TCR beta CDR3 regions amplified from RNA transcripts. With the HTBI primer set, the TCR CDR3 went through a first round of RT-PCR. TCRdb re-analysed the multiplex PCR reads in MiXCR, keeping a single row per CDR3 protein. The sample includes fewer than 650,000 distinct CDR3 sequences, 46% of them seen just once. The chain recombines TRBV12-3 or TRBV12-4 with TRBJ2-7; possibly TRBD1 for D (6 bases). The sample comprised peripheral blood or thyroid tissue (not recorded which). This TCR was recovered from an adult woman with Graves' disease, either hyperthyroidism or ophthalmopathy (not recorded which). The CDR3 loop is CASTTGSNYEQYF. The CDR3 DNA reads TGTGCCAGCACCACAGGGAGTAACTACGAGCAGTACTTC.